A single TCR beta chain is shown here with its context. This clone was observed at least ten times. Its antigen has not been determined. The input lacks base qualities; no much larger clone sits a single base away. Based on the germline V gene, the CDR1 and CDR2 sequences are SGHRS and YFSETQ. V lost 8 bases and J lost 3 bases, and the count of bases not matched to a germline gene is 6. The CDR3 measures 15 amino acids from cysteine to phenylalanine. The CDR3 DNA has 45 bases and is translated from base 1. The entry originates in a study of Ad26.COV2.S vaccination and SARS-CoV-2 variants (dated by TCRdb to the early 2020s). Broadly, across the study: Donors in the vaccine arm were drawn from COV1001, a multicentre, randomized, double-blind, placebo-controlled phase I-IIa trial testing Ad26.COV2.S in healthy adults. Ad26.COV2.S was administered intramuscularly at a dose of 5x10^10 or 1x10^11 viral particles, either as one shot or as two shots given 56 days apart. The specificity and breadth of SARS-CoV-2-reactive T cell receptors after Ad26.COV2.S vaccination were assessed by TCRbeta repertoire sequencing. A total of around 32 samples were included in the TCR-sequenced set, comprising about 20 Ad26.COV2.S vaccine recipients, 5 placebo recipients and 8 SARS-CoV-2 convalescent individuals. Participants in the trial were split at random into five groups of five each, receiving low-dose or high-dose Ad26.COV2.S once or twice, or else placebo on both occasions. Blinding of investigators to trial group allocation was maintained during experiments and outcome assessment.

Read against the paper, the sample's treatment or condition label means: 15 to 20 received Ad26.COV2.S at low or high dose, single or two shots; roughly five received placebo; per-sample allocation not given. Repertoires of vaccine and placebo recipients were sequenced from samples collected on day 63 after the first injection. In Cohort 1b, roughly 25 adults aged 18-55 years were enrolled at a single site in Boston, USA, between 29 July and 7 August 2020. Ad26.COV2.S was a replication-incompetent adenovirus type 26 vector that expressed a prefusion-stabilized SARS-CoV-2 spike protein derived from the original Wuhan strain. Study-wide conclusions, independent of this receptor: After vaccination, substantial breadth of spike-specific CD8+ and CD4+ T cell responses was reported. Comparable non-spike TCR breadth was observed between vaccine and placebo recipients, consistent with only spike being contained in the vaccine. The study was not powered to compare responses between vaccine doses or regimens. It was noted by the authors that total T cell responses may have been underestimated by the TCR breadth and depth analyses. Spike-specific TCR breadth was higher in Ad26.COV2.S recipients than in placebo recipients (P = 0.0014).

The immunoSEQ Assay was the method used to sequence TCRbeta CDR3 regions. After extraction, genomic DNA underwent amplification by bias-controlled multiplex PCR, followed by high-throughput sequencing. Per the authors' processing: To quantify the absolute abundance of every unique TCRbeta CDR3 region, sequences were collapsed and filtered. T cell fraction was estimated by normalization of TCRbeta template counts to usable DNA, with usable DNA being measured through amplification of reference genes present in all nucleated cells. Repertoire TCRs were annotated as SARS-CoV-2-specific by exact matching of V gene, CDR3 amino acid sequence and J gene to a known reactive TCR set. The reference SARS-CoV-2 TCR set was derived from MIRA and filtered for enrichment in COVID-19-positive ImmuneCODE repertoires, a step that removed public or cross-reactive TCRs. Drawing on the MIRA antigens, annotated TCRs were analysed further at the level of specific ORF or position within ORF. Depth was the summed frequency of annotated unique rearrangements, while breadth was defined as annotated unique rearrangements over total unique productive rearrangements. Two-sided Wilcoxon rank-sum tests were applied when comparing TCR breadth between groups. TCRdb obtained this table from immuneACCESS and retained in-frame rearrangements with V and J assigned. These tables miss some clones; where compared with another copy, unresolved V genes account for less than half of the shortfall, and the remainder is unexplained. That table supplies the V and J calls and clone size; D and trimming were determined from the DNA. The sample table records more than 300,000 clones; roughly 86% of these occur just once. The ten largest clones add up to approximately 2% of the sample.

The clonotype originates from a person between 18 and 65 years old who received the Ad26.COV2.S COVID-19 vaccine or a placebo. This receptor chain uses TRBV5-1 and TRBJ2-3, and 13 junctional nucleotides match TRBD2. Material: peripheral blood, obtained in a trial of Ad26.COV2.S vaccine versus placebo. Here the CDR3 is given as CASQTSGGKTDTQYF. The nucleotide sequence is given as TGCGCCAGTCAGACTAGCGGGGGGAAGACAGATACGCAGTATTTT.